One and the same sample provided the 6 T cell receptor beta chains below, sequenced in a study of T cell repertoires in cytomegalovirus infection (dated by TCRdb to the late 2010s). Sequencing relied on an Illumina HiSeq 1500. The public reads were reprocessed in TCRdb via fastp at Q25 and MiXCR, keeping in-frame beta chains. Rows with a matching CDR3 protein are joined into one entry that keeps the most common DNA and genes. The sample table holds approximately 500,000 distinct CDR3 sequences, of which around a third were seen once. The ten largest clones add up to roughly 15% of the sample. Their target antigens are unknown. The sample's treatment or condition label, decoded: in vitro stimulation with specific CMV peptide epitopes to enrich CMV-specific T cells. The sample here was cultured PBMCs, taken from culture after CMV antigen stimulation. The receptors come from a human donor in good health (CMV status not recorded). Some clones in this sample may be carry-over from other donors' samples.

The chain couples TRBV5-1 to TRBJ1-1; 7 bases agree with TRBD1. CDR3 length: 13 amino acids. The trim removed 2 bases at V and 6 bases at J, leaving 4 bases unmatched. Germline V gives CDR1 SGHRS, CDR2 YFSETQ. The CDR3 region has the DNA TGCGCCAGCAGCTTCACAGGGGCGCCTGAAGCTTTCTTT. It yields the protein CASSFTGAPEAFF.

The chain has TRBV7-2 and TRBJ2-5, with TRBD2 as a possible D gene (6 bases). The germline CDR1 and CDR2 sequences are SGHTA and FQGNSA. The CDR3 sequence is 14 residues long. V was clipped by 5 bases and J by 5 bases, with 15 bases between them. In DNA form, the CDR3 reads TGTGCCAGCAGCGCCCGTTTTGGGGGGGAGACCCAGTACTTC. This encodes CASSARFGGETQYF.

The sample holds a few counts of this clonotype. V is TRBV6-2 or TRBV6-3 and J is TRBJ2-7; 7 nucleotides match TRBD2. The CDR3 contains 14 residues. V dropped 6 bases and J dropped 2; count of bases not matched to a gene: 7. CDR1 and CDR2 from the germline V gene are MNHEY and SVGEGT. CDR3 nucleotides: TGTGCCAGCAGACCCGGGGGAGGGACCTACGAGCAGTACTTC. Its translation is CASRPGGGTYEQYF.

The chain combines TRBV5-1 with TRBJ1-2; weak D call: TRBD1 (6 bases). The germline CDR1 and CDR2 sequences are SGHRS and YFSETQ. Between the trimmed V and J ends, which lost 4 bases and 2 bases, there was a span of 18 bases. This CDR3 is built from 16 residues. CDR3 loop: CASSEAGDSANYGYTF. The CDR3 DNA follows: TGCGCCAGCAGCGAGGCAGGGGACTCCGCCAACTATGGCTACACCTTC.

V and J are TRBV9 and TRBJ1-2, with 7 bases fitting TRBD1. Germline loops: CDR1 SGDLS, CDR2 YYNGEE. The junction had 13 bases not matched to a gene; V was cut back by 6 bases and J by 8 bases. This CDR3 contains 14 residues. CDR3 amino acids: CASTRGQGVGGYTF. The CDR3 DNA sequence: TGTGCCAGCACGCGAGGCCAGGGGGTGGGAGGCTACACCTTC.

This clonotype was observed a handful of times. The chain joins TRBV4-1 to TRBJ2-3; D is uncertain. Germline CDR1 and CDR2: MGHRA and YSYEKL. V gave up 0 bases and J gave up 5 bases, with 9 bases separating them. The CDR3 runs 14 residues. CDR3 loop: CASSQDGREDTQYF. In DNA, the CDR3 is TGCGCCAGCAGCCAAGACGGAAGGGAAGATACGCAGTATTTT.